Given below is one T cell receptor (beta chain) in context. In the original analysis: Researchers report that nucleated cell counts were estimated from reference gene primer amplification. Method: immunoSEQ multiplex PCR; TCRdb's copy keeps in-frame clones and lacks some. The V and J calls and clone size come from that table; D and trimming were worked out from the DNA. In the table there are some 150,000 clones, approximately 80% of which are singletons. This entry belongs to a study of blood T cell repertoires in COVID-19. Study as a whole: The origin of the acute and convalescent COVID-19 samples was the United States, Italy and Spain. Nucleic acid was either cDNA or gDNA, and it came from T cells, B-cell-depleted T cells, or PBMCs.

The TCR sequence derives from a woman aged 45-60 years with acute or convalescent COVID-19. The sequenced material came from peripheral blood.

The CDR3 DNA reads as TGTGCCAGCAGCCCACGGACAGGGCTAAATACGCAGTATTTT. It specifies CASSPRTGLNTQYF. V usage is TRBV11-1 and J usage is TRBJ2-3, with 8 positions matching TRBD1. The CDR3 contains 14 residues. V shed 5 bases and J 7 bases; nucleotides not matched to a gene: 8. Per the germline V gene, CDR1 is SGHAT and CDR2 is FQDESV (reference sequence).